This is a list of T cell receptor beta chains from one sample in a study of CD8 T cells in ankylosing spondylitis. Each CDR3 protein gets one entry after TCRdb re-called the 5' RACE reads with MiXCR. The table has 700,000 or so distinct CDR3 sequences, roughly 19% seen once. Sequenced input: blood, either unsorted or a sorted T cell fraction (not recorded which). The receptors here all came from a male donor with ankylosing spondylitis. Both conserved end residues are part of each CDR3. D genes are given only for firm matches. Clone size appears in some rows only: once, few, many, or a class for an expanded clone.

j_gene	abundance	d_gene	v_gene	CDR3aa	CDR3nt
TRBJ1-6	NA	NA	TRBV7-2	CASSGGVAYNSPLHF	TGTGCCAGCAGCGGGGGGGTTGCGTATAATTCACCCCTCCACTTT
TRBJ1-1	NA	NA	TRBV4-2	CASSQDIMNTEAFF	TGTGCCAGCAGCCAAGATATTATGAACACTGAAGCTTTCTTT
TRBJ2-3	NA	TRBD2	TRBV30	CAWSPGLPTDTQYF	TGTGCCTGGTCACCGGGACTACCCACAGATACGCAGTATTTT
TRBJ1-1	few	TRBD1	TRBV4-1	CASSRTGTGGAGTEAFF	TGCGCCAGCAGCCGCACCGGGACAGGGGGCGCAGGTACTGAAGCTTTCTTT
TRBJ1-5	NA	NA	TRBV7-2	CASSLDKYSNQPQHF	TGTGCCAGCAGCTTAGATAAGTATAGCAATCAGCCCCAGCATTTT
TRBJ2-7	NA	TRBD2	TRBV2	CASSEWTSGGSYEQYF	TGTGCCAGCAGTGAATGGACTAGCGGGGGCTCCTACGAGCAGTACTTC
TRBJ2-1	NA	TRBD2	TRBV18	CASSPRTSGGAYNEQFF	TGTGCCAGCTCACCCCGGACTAGCGGGGGGGCCTACAATGAGCAGTTCTTC
TRBJ1-5	NA	NA	TRBV6-1	CASRELGVGQPQHF	TGTGCCAGCAGGGAATTGGGGGTGGGTCAGCCCCAGCATTTT
TRBJ2-1	once	NA	TRBV2	CASSVWGAQGNEQFF	TGTGCCAGCAGTGTTTGGGGGGCCCAAGGGAATGAGCAGTTCTTC
TRBJ2-7	NA	TRBD2	TRBV7-9	CASSLSGLAYYEQYF	TGTGCCAGCAGCTTATCGGGACTAGCGTACTACGAGCAGTACTTC
TRBJ2-1	few	TRBD2	TRBV15	CATSRGSGGLYNEQFF	TGTGCCACCAGCAGGGGTAGCGGGGGCCTATACAATGAGCAGTTCTTC
TRBJ2-5	many	TRBD2	TRBV7-2	CASSSTSGIQETQYF	TGTGCCAGCAGCTCTACTAGCGGGATACAAGAGACCCAGTACTTC
TRBJ1-3	few	NA	TRBV20-1	CSASGGGSRPNSGNTIYF	TGCAGTGCTAGTGGTGGGGGGAGTCGACCTAACTCTGGAAACACCATATATTTT
TRBJ2-2	NA	NA	TRBV24-1	CATSDRYSGELFF	TGTGCCACCAGTGATAGGTACAGCGGGGAGCTGTTTTTT
TRBJ2-5	NA	NA	TRBV21-1	CASSKPLSGREAQYF	TGTGCCAGCAGCAAACCCTTAAGCGGGCGAGAGGCCCAGTACTTC
TRBJ2-7	NA	TRBD1	TRBV4-1	CASSQGVGTGAYEQYF	TGCGCCAGCAGCCAAGGGGTCGGGACAGGGGCCTACGAGCAGTACTTC
TRBJ2-7	NA	NA	TRBV20-1	CSASAPNGPYEQYF	TGCAGTGCTAGTGCTCCCAATGGGCCCTACGAGCAGTACTTC
TRBJ2-7	few	TRBD1	TRBV5-1	CASSLWTGSSYEQYF	TGCGCCAGCAGCCTATGGACAGGGAGCTCCTACGAGCAGTACTTC
TRBJ2-3	NA	TRBD2	TRBV5-1	CASSPGGAFSTDTQYF	TGCGCCAGCAGCCCCGGGGGGGCTTTCAGCACAGATACGCAGTATTTT
TRBJ1-1	NA	NA	TRBV19	CASSGGQLNTEAFF	TGTGCCAGTAGTGGAGGACAGCTGAACACTGAAGCTTTCTTT
TRBJ2-1	NA	TRBD1	TRBV6-5	CASSSWDRDNNEQFF	TGTGCCAGCAGTTCCTGGGACAGGGACAACAATGAGCAGTTCTTC
TRBJ2-3	NA	TRBD1	TRBV5-1	CASSSPDRGREADTQYF	TGCGCCAGCAGCTCCCCTGACAGGGGGCGCGAGGCAGATACGCAGTATTTT
TRBJ2-7	few	NA	TRBV12-3/TRBV12-4	CASSLASTGTYEQYF	TGTGCCAGCAGTCTCGCCTCTACCGGGACCTACGAGCAGTACTTC
TRBJ2-5	NA	NA	TRBV7-2	CASSLSGMNQETQYF	TGTGCCAGCAGCTTAAGTGGGATGAACCAAGAGACCCAGTACTTC
TRBJ2-1	many	TRBD2	TRBV9	CASSVVPSGANEQFF	TGTGCCAGCAGCGTAGTCCCTAGCGGGGCCAATGAGCAGTTCTTC
TRBJ2-1	few	TRBD2	TRBV11-1	CASSPSGTSGGDHNEQFF	TGTGCCAGCAGCCCTTCCGGGACTAGCGGGGGGGACCACAATGAGCAGTTCTTC
TRBJ1-2	NA	NA	TRBV20-1	CSVFGGEVYGYTF	TGCAGTGTATTCGGGGGTGAAGTCTATGGCTACACCTTC
TRBJ1-1	NA	NA	TRBV4-1	CASSHDSTSTEAFF	TGCGCCAGCAGCCATGACAGCACGAGCACTGAAGCTTTCTTT
TRBJ2-1	NA	NA	TRBV4-1	CASSRPPEEQFF	TGCGCCAGCAGCCGTCCCCCGGAGGAGCAGTTCTTC
TRBJ1-5	few	NA	TRBV9	CASSGGDSNQPQHF	TGTGCCAGCAGCGGGGGAGATAGCAATCAGCCCCAGCATTTT
TRBJ1-1	many	NA	TRBV3-1	CASSQLNTEAFF	TGTGCCAGCAGCCAGCTGAACACTGAAGCTTTCTTT
TRBJ2-5	few	NA	TRBV11-2	CASSLDRGVRETQYF	TGTGCCAGCAGCTTAGATCGTGGGGTTAGAGAGACCCAGTACTTC
TRBJ1-3	NA	NA	TRBV20-1	CSASGRSSGNTIYF	TGCAGTGCATCGGGACGCAGCTCTGGAAACACCATATATTTT
TRBJ2-2	NA	TRBD2	TRBV4-3	CASSQGGDHTGELFF	TGCGCCAGCAGCCAGGGAGGGGACCACACCGGGGAGCTGTTTTTT
TRBJ1-3	few	TRBD1	TRBV12-3/TRBV12-4	CASSYRGGQGVGRNTIYF	TGTGCCAGCAGTTACCGAGGGGGACAGGGGGTAGGAAGAAACACCATATATTTT
TRBJ1-1	NA	NA	TRBV4-1	CASSQGPQGINTEAFF	TGCGCCAGCAGCCAAGGCCCCCAGGGAATTAACACTGAAGCTTTCTTT
TRBJ1-4	few	TRBD1	TRBV7-9	CASSLGDSANEKLFF	TGTGCCAGCAGCTTGGGGGACAGTGCTAATGAAAAACTGTTTTTT
TRBJ1-2	few	TRBD1	TRBV5-4	CASSLAGTVIDYGYTF	TGTGCCAGCAGCTTGGCAGGGACAGTCATCGACTATGGCTACACCTTC
TRBJ2-1	many	TRBD2	TRBV20-1	CSATGTSGSRNNEQFF	TGCAGTGCCACCGGGACTAGCGGGAGTCGGAACAATGAGCAGTTCTTC
TRBJ2-5	NA	NA	TRBV7-2	CASRPLGGLETQYF	TGTGCCAGCCGACCCCTCGGGGGACTGGAGACCCAGTACTTC
TRBJ2-1	few	NA	TRBV12-3/TRBV12-4	CASSLSSGAPYNEQFF	TGTGCCAGCAGTTTAAGTAGCGGAGCTCCCTACAATGAGCAGTTCTTC
TRBJ2-3	few	TRBD2	TRBV20-1	CSARSPAGGADTQYF	TGCAGTGCTAGAAGCCCAGCGGGGGGGGCAGATACGCAGTATTTT
TRBJ1-5	few	NA	TRBV6-2/TRBV6-3	CASTKVPADNQPQHF	TGTGCCAGCACCAAGGTCCCGGCGGACAATCAGCCCCAGCATTTT
TRBJ2-1	NA	NA	TRBV7-9	CASSAIYNEQFF	TGTGCCAGCAGCGCCATATACAATGAGCAGTTCTTC
TRBJ1-2	NA	NA	TRBV29-1	CSVPSREVYGYTF	TGCAGCGTGCCTTCCCGGGAGGTCTATGGCTACACCTTC
TRBJ2-1	few	NA	TRBV12-3/TRBV12-4	CARGAANEQFF	TGTGCCAGAGGAGCGGCCAATGAGCAGTTCTTC
TRBJ2-3	NA	TRBD2	TRBV7-3	CASSARDYPTDTQYF	TGTGCCAGCAGCGCCCGGGACTACCCGACAGATACGCAGTATTTT
TRBJ2-3	NA	TRBD2	TRBV13	CASSPRTSGGVDTQYF	TGTGCCAGCAGCCCTCGGACTAGCGGGGGGGTTGATACGCAGTATTTT
TRBJ2-4	few	NA	TRBV9	CASSGTVAKNIQYF	TGTGCCAGCAGCGGAACAGTAGCCAAAAACATTCAGTACTTC
TRBJ2-7	few	NA	TRBV7-9	CASSFTGSSSEQYF	TGTGCCAGCAGCTTTACGGGGAGCTCGAGCGAGCAGTACTTC
TRBJ2-1	NA	NA	TRBV11-2	CASSLGASRGGTYNEQFF	TGTGCCAGCAGCTTAGGAGCTAGCAGGGGAGGGACCTACAATGAGCAGTTCTTC
TRBJ2-1	NA	NA	TRBV6-2/TRBV6-3	CASSYRDEDEQFF	TGTGCCAGCAGTTACCGGGACGAAGATGAGCAGTTCTTC
TRBJ2-1	few	TRBD2	TRBV7-2	CASSLEGTSAYNEQFF	TGTGCCAGCAGCTTAGAAGGGACTAGCGCATACAATGAGCAGTTCTTC
TRBJ2-3	few	NA	TRBV27	CASSLWEPDTQYF	TGTGCCAGCAGTTTATGGGAGCCAGATACGCAGTATTTT